Listed here is a single T cell receptor beta chain. The antigen is unknown. Time point in this sample: patch test 3, about 24 weeks after DPC sensitization. The treatment here: therapeutic diphenylcyclopropenone sensitization with weekly scalp DPC. Every donor had alopecia and was 18 to 70 years old; all were suitable for DPC. Unfractionated whole blood was the source of the extracted total RNA. The CDR3 extends over 12 amino acids. CDR1 MDHEN and CDR2 SYDVKM come from the germline V gene. Deletions cut 3 bases from V and 9 bases from J, with 11 bases between. These data originate in a study of human T cells and chemical hapten exposure. General study results and limits: The formation of large CDR3 similarity clusters by expanded TCRs significantly exceeded that of controls.

TCRdb re-called the RACE reads with MiXCR, one entry per CDR3 protein. The sample lists some 90,000 distinct CDR3 sequences, 11% occurring once. This TCR came from a woman in her 30s with alopecia areata. Some clones in this sample may be carry-over from other donors' samples. The chain links TRBV28 to TRBJ2-5; tentatively, D is TRBD1 (5 bases). The sample was whole blood, taken in connection with sensitization to the hapten diphenylcyclopropenone (DPC). The DNA of the CDR3 is TGTGCCAGCAGTTTGACAGTCACGGCCCAGTACTTC. Protein: CASSLTVTAQYF. Complete variable domain (other parts from reference TRBV28 and TRBJ2-5): DVKVTQSSRYLVKRTGEKVFLECVQDMDHENMFWYRQDPGLGLRLIYFSYDVKMKEKGDIPEGYSVSREKKERFSLILESASTNQTSMYLCASSLTVTAQYFGPGTRLLVL.